This T cell receptor (beta chain) was documented in a study of blood T cell repertoires in COVID-19. At the level of the study: Material from acute and convalescent COVID-19 was sourced from the United States, Italy and Spain.

Using immunoSEQ multiplex PCR, the repertoire was profiled, and TCRdb retains in-frame clones only, with some absent. The table includes hundreds of thousands of clones, 85% detected once. The CDR3 is 15 residues long. Germline CDR1 is MNHEY and CDR2 is SVGAGI. The V and J ends lost 4 bases and 5 bases, in that order; junction bases with no gene match: 9. The sequence came from a woman aged 25-40 years who had been exposed to COVID-19. Sequences were obtained from PBMCs or T cells enriched from blood (not recorded which). The chain combines TRBV6-5 with TRBJ2-5; 8 nucleotides align to TRBD2. The CDR3 spells CASSFGTSQGETQYF. The CDR3 coding sequence is TGTGCCAGCAGTTTTGGGACTAGTCAGGGGGAGACCCAGTACTTC.